This record concerns one TCR beta chain sequence. Authors' methods: With immunoSEQ giving junction-only sequences and no quality scores, filtering differed. Some clones are missing from TCRdb's copy, which holds only in-frame ones; the method was immunoSEQ multiplex PCR. The V and J calls and clone size were taken over from that table, and D and trimming were inferred from the DNA. The sample includes 1.4 million or so clones, approximately 98.5% of them seen just once. These data are taken from a study of shared clonotypes between healthy human individuals. Germline CDR1 is SGHTA and CDR2 is FQGNSA. The germline V and J ends were trimmed by 3 bases and 0 bases, with 15 bases remaining between them. The CDR3 spans 16 residues.

This sequence was found in a man aged 30 to 39 in good health. Sequenced material: naive CD4+ T cells sorted from blood. Subset denoted: CD45RA+ positively selected. The chain carries TRBV7-2 and TRBJ2-7; D is possibly TRBD2 (6 bases). CDR3 sequence: CASSFGIAELSYEQYF. Here the CDR3 DNA reads TGTGCCAGCAGCTTTGGTATAGCGGAGCTCTCCTACGAGCAGTACTTC.